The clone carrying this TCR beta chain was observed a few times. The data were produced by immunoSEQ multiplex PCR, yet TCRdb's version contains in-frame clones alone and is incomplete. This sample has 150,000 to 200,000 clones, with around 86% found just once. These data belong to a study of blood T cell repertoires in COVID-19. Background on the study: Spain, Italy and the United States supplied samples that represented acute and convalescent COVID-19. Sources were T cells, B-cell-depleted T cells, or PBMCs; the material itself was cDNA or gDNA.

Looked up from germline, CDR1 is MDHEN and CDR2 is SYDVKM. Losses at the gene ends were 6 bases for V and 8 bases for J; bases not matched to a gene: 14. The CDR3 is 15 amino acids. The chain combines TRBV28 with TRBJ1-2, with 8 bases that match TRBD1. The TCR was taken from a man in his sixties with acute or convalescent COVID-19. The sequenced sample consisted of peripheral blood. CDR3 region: CASSQRTGKAWGYTF. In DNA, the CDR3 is TGTGCCAGCAGCCAAAGGACAGGGAAGGCGTGGGGCTACACCTTC.